This is a list of T cell receptor beta chains from one sample in a study of post-analysis software for immune sequencing data. TCRdb independently ran MiXCR on the PCR reads; one entry per CDR3 protein. Among 150,000 to 200,000 distinct CDR3 sequences listed, about 30% were seen once. The sequenced sample was blood. These TCRs come from a girl aged 10 to 17 with multiple sclerosis. Both conserved end residues are part of each CDR3. The D gene is left open where the match is weak. Expanded clones get a size class; other rows say once, few or many, or leave the size out.

V gene: TRBV6-4
clone size: few
D gene: .
J gene: TRBJ1-2
CDR3 protein: CASSPGPRQVYGYTF
CDR3 DNA: TGTGCCAGCAGTCCAGGGCCGAGACAGGTCTATGGCTACACCTTC

V gene: TRBV29-1
clone size: .
D gene: .
J gene: TRBJ2-6
CDR3 protein: CSVERASGANVLTF
CDR3 DNA: TGCAGCGTTGAAAGGGCGTCTGGGGCCAACGTCCTGACTTTC

V gene: TRBV7-7
clone size: few
D gene: .
J gene: TRBJ2-5
CDR3 protein: CASSLGLGMDETQYF
CDR3 DNA: TGTGCTAGCAGCTTAGGTCTAGGTATGGATGAGACCCAGTACTTC

V gene: TRBV6-1
clone size: many
D gene: .
J gene: TRBJ2-7
CDR3 protein: CASSELGSYEQYF
CDR3 DNA: TGTGCCAGCAGTGAATTGGGGTCCTACGAGCAGTACTTC

V gene: TRBV3-1
clone size: .
D gene: .
J gene: TRBJ2-7
CDR3 protein: CASSQRDSYEQYF
CDR3 DNA: TGTGCCAGCAGCCAAAGGGATTCCTACGAGCAGTACTTC

V gene: TRBV30
clone size: .
D gene: TRBD1
J gene: TRBJ1-2
CDR3 protein: CAWRRQGLFYGYTF
CDR3 DNA: TGTGCCTGGAGGAGACAGGGACTTTTTTATGGCTACACCTTC

V gene: TRBV3-1
clone size: once
D gene: .
J gene: TRBJ2-7
CDR3 protein: CASSQVPLSYEQYF
CDR3 DNA: TGTGCCAGCAGCCAAGTTCCGCTCTCCTACGAGCAGTACTTC

V gene: TRBV6-5
clone size: many
D gene: .
J gene: TRBJ1-2
CDR3 protein: CASSYAGRGGYTF
CDR3 DNA: TGTGCCAGCAGTTACGCCGGTCGGGGAGGCTACACCTTC

V gene: TRBV20-1
clone size: many
D gene: .
J gene: TRBJ1-2
CDR3 protein: CSVWVGANYGYTF
CDR3 DNA: TGCAGTGTCTGGGTCGGTGCTAACTATGGCTACACCTTC

V gene: TRBV20-1
clone size: few
D gene: .
J gene: TRBJ2-7
CDR3 protein: CSARKAWDHEQYF
CDR3 DNA: TGCAGTGCTAGAAAGGCCTGGGACCACGAGCAGTACTTC

V gene: TRBV10-3
clone size: .
D gene: .
J gene: TRBJ2-5
CDR3 protein: CAISESGGAGEQYF
CDR3 DNA: TGTGCCATCAGTGAGTCGGGGGGGGCGGGGGAGCAGTACTTC

V gene: TRBV6-5
clone size: many
D gene: .
J gene: TRBJ1-5
CDR3 protein: CASRATGTQPQHF
CDR3 DNA: TGTGCCAGCAGGGCTACAGGGACTCAGCCCCAGCATTTT

V gene: TRBV7-6
clone size: .
D gene: TRBD1
J gene: TRBJ2-5
CDR3 protein: CASSRPGQETQYF
CDR3 DNA: TGTGCCAGCAGCCGTCCGGGACAGGAGACCCAGTACTTC

V gene: TRBV5-1
clone size: many
D gene: TRBD2
J gene: TRBJ2-1
CDR3 protein: CASSLGLAEYNEQFF
CDR3 DNA: TGCGCCAGCAGCTTGGGACTAGCGGAGTACAATGAGCAGTTCTTC

V gene: TRBV12-3/TRBV12-4
clone size: many
D gene: .
J gene: TRBJ2-7
CDR3 protein: CASGQSSYEQYF
CDR3 DNA: TGTGCCAGCGGTCAGAGCTCCTACGAGCAGTACTTC

V gene: TRBV28
clone size: .
D gene: .
J gene: TRBJ2-7
CDR3 protein: CASSYLWEYEQYF
CDR3 DNA: TGTGCCAGCAGTTACCTCTGGGAGTACGAGCAGTACTTC

V gene: TRBV4-1
clone size: .
D gene: TRBD2
J gene: TRBJ2-7
CDR3 protein: CASSPRTSEYEQYF
CDR3 DNA: TGCGCCAGCAGCCCCCGGACTAGCGAGTACGAGCAGTACTTC

V gene: TRBV28
clone size: few
D gene: .
J gene: TRBJ1-2
CDR3 protein: CASSLWRDLSGYTF
CDR3 DNA: TGTGCCAGCAGTTTATGGCGCGACCTGAGTGGCTACACCTTC

V gene: TRBV6-5
clone size: few
D gene: .
J gene: TRBJ2-1
CDR3 protein: CASKGRDSYNEQFF
CDR3 DNA: TGTGCCAGCAAGGGTCGAGACTCCTACAATGAGCAGTTCTTC

V gene: TRBV20-1
clone size: .
D gene: .
J gene: TRBJ2-1
CDR3 protein: CSARDLGEARDEQFF
CDR3 DNA: TGCAGTGCTAGAGATCTAGGGGAAGCCCGAGATGAGCAGTTCTTC

V gene: TRBV11-2
clone size: .
D gene: TRBD1
J gene: TRBJ2-3
CDR3 protein: CASSLGTGADTQYF
CDR3 DNA: TGTGCCAGCAGCTTAGGGACAGGGGCGGATACGCAGTATTTT

V gene: TRBV5-1
clone size: .
D gene: TRBD1
J gene: TRBJ1-5
CDR3 protein: CASSLTPTGSNQPQHF
CDR3 DNA: TGCGCCAGCAGCTTGACTCCGACAGGGAGCAATCAGCCCCAGCATTTT

V gene: TRBV5-1
clone size: many
D gene: .
J gene: TRBJ2-1
CDR3 protein: CASSLGELYNEQFF
CDR3 DNA: TGCGCCAGCAGTCTAGGGGAGCTCTACAATGAGCAGTTCTTC

V gene: TRBV9
clone size: .
D gene: .
J gene: TRBJ1-2
CDR3 protein: CASSAVTGLSGYTF
CDR3 DNA: TGTGCCAGCAGCGCTGTAACAGGCCTAAGTGGCTACACCTTC

V gene: TRBV5-1
clone size: .
D gene: TRBD2
J gene: TRBJ2-1
CDR3 protein: CASSTGTSGSNERFF
CDR3 DNA: TGCGCCAGCAGCACCGGGACTAGCGGGAGCAATGAGCGGTTCTTC

V gene: TRBV20-1
clone size: many
D gene: .
J gene: TRBJ2-4
CDR3 protein: CSAGFLLAKNIQYF
CDR3 DNA: TGCAGTGCTGGCTTCCTCCTAGCCAAAAACATTCAGTACTTC

V gene: TRBV3-1
clone size: .
D gene: TRBD2
J gene: TRBJ2-1
CDR3 protein: CASSRGLANQYNEQFF
CDR3 DNA: TGTGCCAGCAGCCGGGGACTAGCGAATCAATACAATGAGCAGTTCTTC

V gene: TRBV12-3/TRBV12-4
clone size: many
D gene: TRBD2
J gene: TRBJ2-7
CDR3 protein: CASRLADAYEQYF
CDR3 DNA: TGTGCCAGCAGGCTAGCGGACGCCTACGAGCAGTACTTC

V gene: TRBV29-1
clone size: many
D gene: TRBD2
J gene: TRBJ2-1
CDR3 protein: CSVTSGLAGGPIYNEQFF
CDR3 DNA: TGCAGCGTGACATCGGGACTAGCGGGAGGGCCTATCTACAATGAGCAGTTCTTC

V gene: TRBV18
clone size: few
D gene: .
J gene: TRBJ1-4
CDR3 protein: CASSPPGSEKLFF
CDR3 DNA: TGTGCCAGCTCACCACCAGGTTCGGAAAAACTGTTTTTT

V gene: TRBV12-3/TRBV12-4
clone size: .
D gene: TRBD2
J gene: TRBJ2-3
CDR3 protein: CASSLAGGSDMEYF
CDR3 DNA: TGTGCCAGCAGTCTAGCGGGAGGATCAGATATGGAGTATTTT

V gene: TRBV10-3
clone size: few
D gene: TRBD1
J gene: TRBJ1-1
CDR3 protein: CAIGPGQGVAEAFF
CDR3 DNA: TGTGCCATCGGTCCGGGACAGGGGGTTGCTGAAGCTTTCTTT

V gene: TRBV3-1
clone size: many
D gene: .
J gene: TRBJ2-5
CDR3 protein: CASSRRSGAVETQYF
CDR3 DNA: TGTGCCAGCAGCCGTCGTTCGGGGGCTGTAGAGACCCAGTACTTC

V gene: TRBV2
clone size: many
D gene: .
J gene: TRBJ2-1
CDR3 protein: CASSESLQTSGHEQFF
CDR3 DNA: TGTGCCAGCAGTGAATCTCTTCAGACTAGTGGGCATGAGCAGTTCTTC

V gene: TRBV24-1
clone size: .
D gene: TRBD1
J gene: TRBJ2-7
CDR3 protein: CATSGRGQGRGDEQYF
CDR3 DNA: TGTGCCACCAGTGGTCGAGGACAGGGGAGAGGCGATGAGCAGTACTTC

V gene: TRBV4-2
clone size: many
D gene: TRBD2
J gene: TRBJ2-4
CDR3 protein: CASSPLTPGGPAKNIQYF
CDR3 DNA: TGTGCCAGCAGCCCCCTAACCCCGGGAGGCCCAGCCAAAAACATTCAGTACTTC

V gene: TRBV29-1
clone size: many
D gene: .
J gene: TRBJ2-5
CDR3 protein: CSVARRVEETQYF
CDR3 DNA: TGCAGCGTGGCTAGGAGGGTCGAGGAGACCCAGTACTTC

V gene: TRBV6-5
clone size: few
D gene: .
J gene: TRBJ1-4
CDR3 protein: CASSVTVTNEKLFF
CDR3 DNA: TGTGCCAGCAGTGTGACAGTAACTAATGAAAAACTGTTTTTT

V gene: TRBV10-3
clone size: many
D gene: .
J gene: TRBJ2-1
CDR3 protein: CASQAGLLYNEQFF
CDR3 DNA: TGTGCCTCTCAAGCTGGACTACTCTACAATGAGCAGTTCTTC

V gene: TRBV20-1
clone size: once
D gene: .
J gene: TRBJ2-1
CDR3 protein: CSARDRTFYNEQFF
CDR3 DNA: TGCAGTGCTAGAGATCGGACCTTCTACAATGAGCAGTTCTTC

V gene: TRBV5-1
clone size: many
D gene: .
J gene: TRBJ2-1
CDR3 protein: CASSTGATSTTRYNEQFF
CDR3 DNA: TGCGCCAGCAGCACGGGAGCGACTAGTACAACCCGTTACAATGAGCAGTTCTTC

V gene: TRBV10-3
clone size: few
D gene: .
J gene: TRBJ2-7
CDR3 protein: CAISESPSPYEQYF
CDR3 DNA: TGTGCCATCAGTGAGTCCCCCAGTCCCTACGAGCAGTACTTC

V gene: TRBV29-1
clone size: many
D gene: .
J gene: TRBJ2-7
CDR3 protein: CSVRTASSYEQYF
CDR3 DNA: TGCAGCGTTCGGACAGCGAGCTCCTACGAGCAGTACTTC

V gene: TRBV28
clone size: many
D gene: .
J gene: TRBJ2-5
CDR3 protein: CASRPYGRSQETQYF
CDR3 DNA: TGTGCCAGCAGACCCTACGGCAGGTCCCAAGAGACCCAGTACTTC

V gene: TRBV9
clone size: .
D gene: TRBD2
J gene: TRBJ2-3
CDR3 protein: CASTRGGLADTDTQYF
CDR3 DNA: TGTGCCAGCACCAGAGGCGGACTAGCGGATACAGATACGCAGTATTTT

V gene: TRBV28
clone size: many
D gene: TRBD1
J gene: TRBJ2-5
CDR3 protein: CASYDRGRLKETQYF
CDR3 DNA: TGTGCCAGCTATGACAGGGGTCGATTAAAAGAGACCCAGTACTTC

V gene: TRBV6-5
clone size: many
D gene: .
J gene: TRBJ1-1
CDR3 protein: CASRSRGGGTEAFF
CDR3 DNA: TGTGCCAGCAGGAGCCGGGGAGGGGGCACTGAAGCTTTCTTT